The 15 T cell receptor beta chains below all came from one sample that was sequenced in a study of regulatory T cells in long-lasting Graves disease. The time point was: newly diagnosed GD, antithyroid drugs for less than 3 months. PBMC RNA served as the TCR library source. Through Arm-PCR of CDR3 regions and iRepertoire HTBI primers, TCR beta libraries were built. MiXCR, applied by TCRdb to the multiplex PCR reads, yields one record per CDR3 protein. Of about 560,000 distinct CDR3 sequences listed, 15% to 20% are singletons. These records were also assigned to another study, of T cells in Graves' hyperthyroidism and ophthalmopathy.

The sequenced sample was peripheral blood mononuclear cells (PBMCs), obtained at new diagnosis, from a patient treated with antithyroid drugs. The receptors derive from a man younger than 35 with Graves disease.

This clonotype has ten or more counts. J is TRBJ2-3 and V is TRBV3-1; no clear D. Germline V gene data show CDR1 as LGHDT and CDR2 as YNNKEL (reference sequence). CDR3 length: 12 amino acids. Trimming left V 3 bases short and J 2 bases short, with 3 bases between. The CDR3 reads CASSHFTDTQYF. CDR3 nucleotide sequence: TGTGCCAGCAGCCATTTCACAGATACGCAGTATTTT.

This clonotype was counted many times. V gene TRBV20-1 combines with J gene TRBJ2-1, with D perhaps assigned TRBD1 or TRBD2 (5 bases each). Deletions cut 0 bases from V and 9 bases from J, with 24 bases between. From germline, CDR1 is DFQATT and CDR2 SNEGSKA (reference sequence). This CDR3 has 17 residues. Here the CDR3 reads CSARDITGTIRFGEQFF. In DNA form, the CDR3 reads TGCAGTGCTAGAGACATTACCGGGACCATACGATTCGGTGAGCAGTTCTTC.

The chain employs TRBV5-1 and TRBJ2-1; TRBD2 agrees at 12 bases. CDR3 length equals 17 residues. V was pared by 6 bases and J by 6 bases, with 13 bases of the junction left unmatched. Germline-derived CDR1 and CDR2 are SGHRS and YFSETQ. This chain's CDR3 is CASTRRLAGGPGNEQFF. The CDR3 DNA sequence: TGCGCCAGCACCCGGAGGCTAGCGGGAGGGCCTGGCAATGAGCAGTTCTTC.

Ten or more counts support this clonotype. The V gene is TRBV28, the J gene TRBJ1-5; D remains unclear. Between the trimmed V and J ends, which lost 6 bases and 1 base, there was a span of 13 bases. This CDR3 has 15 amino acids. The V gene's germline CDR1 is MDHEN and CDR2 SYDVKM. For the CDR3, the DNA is TGTGCCAGCAGGGGAGGGAACGAGAGCAATCAGCCCCAGCATTTT. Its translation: CASRGGNESNQPQHF. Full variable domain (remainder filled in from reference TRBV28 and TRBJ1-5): DVKVTQSSRYLVKRTGEKVFLECVQDMDHENMFWYRQDPGLGLRLIYFSYDVKMKEKGDIPEGYSVSREKKERFSLILESASTNQTSMYLCASRGGNESNQPQHFGDGTRLSIL.

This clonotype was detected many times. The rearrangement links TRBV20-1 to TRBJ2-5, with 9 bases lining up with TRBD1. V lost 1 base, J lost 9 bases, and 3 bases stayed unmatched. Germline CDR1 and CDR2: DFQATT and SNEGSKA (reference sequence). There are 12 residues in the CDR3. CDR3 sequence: CSARAGQGAQYF. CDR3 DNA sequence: TGCAGTGCTAGAGCGGGACAGGGAGCCCAGTACTTC.

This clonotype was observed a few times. The DNA of the CDR3 is TGTGCCACCAGCGGACAGGCTGGGGCCAACGTCCTGACTTTC. Protein sequence: CATSGQAGANVLTF. The rearrangement uses TRBV24-1 and TRBJ2-6; the match to TRBD1 covers 7 bases. Germline V gives CDR1 KGHDR, CDR2 SFDVKD. V shed 7 bases, J shed 2 bases, and the junction held 1 base outside the gene matches. This CDR3 spans 14 amino acids.

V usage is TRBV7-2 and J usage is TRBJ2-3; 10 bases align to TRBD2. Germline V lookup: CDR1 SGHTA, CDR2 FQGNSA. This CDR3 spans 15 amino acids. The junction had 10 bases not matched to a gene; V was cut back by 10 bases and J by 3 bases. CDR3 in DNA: TGTGCCACCATCGTAGCGGGAGGTGGTACAGATACGCAGTATTTT. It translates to CATIVAGGGTDTQYF.

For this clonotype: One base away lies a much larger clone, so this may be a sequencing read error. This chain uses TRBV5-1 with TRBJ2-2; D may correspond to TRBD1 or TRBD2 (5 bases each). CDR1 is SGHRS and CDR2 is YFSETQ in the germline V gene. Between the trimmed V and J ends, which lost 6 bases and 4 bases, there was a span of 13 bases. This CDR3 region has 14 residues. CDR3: CASNEGPRTGELFF. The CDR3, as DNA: TGCGCCAGCAACGAGGGACCGCGCACCGGGGAGCTGTTTTTT.

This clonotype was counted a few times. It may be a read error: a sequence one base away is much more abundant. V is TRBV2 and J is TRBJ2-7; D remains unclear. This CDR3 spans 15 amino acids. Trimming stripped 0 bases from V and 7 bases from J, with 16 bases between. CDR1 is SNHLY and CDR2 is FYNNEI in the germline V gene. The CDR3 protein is CASSEAPPGLGEQYF. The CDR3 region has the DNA TGTGCCAGCAGTGAAGCGCCGCCCGGGCTCGGGGAGCAGTACTTC. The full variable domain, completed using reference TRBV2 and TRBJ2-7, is EPEVTQTPSHQVTQMGQEVILRCVPISNHLYFYWYRQILGQKVEFLVSFYNNEISEKSEIFDDQFSVERPDGSNFTLKIRSTKLEDSAMYFCASSEAPPGLGEQYFGPGTRLTVT.

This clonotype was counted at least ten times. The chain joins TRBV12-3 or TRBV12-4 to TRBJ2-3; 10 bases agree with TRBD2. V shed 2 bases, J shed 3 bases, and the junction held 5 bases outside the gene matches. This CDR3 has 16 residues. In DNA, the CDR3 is TGTGCCAGCAGTTTACTAGCGGGAGTAGGAACAGATACGCAGTATTTT. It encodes CASSLLAGVGTDTQYF.

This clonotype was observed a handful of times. The CDR3 DNA reads as TGTGCCAGCAGCTTAGATACGAGATCAGTATCTGAAGCTTTCTTT. Its translation: CASSLDTRSVSEAFF. V usage is TRBV7-2 and J usage is TRBJ1-1; D is unresolved. Trimming removed 1 base from V and 6 bases from J, with 15 bases in between. The germline V gene encodes CDR1 SGHTA and CDR2 FQGNSA. The CDR3 loop spans 15 amino acids.

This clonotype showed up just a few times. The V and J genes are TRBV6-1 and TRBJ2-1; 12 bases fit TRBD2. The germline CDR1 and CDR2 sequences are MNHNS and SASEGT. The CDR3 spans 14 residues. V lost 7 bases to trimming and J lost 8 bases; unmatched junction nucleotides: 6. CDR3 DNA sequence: TGTGCCAGCAAGGCTAGCGGGAGGGTAGATGAGCAGTTCTTC. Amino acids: CASKASGRVDEQFF.

CDR3 protein: CASSRGPGTSGSGAYNEQFF. In DNA form, the CDR3 reads TGCGCCAGCAGCAGAGGTCCCGGGACTAGCGGGAGCGGCGCCTACAATGAGCAGTTCTTC. The chain has TRBV5-1 and TRBJ2-1; TRBD2 matches at 14 bases. There are 20 residues in the CDR3. V shed 4 bases, J shed 2 bases, and the junction held 14 bases outside the gene matches. Germline V gene sequence: CDR1 SGHRS, CDR2 YFSETQ.

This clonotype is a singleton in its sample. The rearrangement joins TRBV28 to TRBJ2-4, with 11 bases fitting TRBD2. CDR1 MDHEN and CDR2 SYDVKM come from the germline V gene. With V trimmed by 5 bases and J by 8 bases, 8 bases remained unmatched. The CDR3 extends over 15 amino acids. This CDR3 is CASSGAPSGRYIQYF. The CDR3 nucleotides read TGTGCCAGCAGTGGGGCCCCTAGCGGGAGGTACATTCAGTACTTC.

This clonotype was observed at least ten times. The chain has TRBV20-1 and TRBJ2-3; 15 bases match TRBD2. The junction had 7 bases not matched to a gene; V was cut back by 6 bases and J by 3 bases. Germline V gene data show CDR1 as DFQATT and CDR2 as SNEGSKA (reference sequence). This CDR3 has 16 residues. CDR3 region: CSAPGLAGGPTDTQYF. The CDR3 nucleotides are TGCAGTGCACCTGGACTAGCGGGAGGGCCTACAGATACGCAGTATTTT.